In its sample, the clone carrying this TCR beta chain was seen many times. Its antigen is as yet unknown. Every sampled donor was Caucasian and healthy. This sample was included in a study of identical twins. Germline V gene data show CDR1 as SGHRS and CDR2 as YFSETQ. CDR3 size: 14 residues. Trimming removed 1 base from V and 6 bases from J, with 10 bases in between. Findings of the study overall: In monozygotic twins, models underestimated the sharing of out-of-frame TCR alpha.

A universal primer site was created by template switching, with the cDNA bearing unique molecular identifiers. TCRdb called the 5' RACE reads again in MiXCR, with one record for every CDR3 protein. This table has approximately 620,000 distinct CDR3 sequences, under 9% appearing once. The same data also went into a second study, on yellow fever vaccine responses in identical twins.

The sequence came from a woman aged 18-29 years in good health. Sequencing was performed on PBMCs. This chain connects TRBV5-1 to TRBJ2-2; D possibly matches TRBD1 or TRBD2 (5 bases each). The CDR3 protein is CASSLLGVSGELFF. The CDR3, as DNA: TGCGCCAGCAGCTTGCTGGGGGTTTCCGGGGAGCTGTTTTTT.